The rows below give T cell receptor beta chains drawn from one sample of a study of blood T cell repertoires in COVID-19. Measured with immunoSEQ multiplex PCR; TCRdb has only the in-frame clones, and not every one. The sample contains more than 35,000 clones, around 82% of which appear only once. The sequencing sample was made of peripheral blood. These receptor sequences come from a man between 70 and 80 years old with acute or convalescent COVID-19. The CDR3 runs from the conserved cysteine through the conserved F or W. The D gene is left open where the match is weak. Rows give clone size only sometimes, using once, few, many, or a class for an expanded clone.

abundance,v_gene,j_gene,d_gene,CDR3nt,CDR3aa
-,TRBV18,TRBJ1-2,TRBD1,TGTGCCAGCTCAACAGGACAGGGTCGGGACTATGGCTACACCTTC,CASSTGQGRDYGYTF
-,TRBV4-1,TRBJ1-3,-,TGCGCCAGCAGCCAAGAAGGGAGACCAGCTGGAAACACCATATATTTT,CASSQEGRPAGNTIYF
-,TRBV11-2,TRBJ2-3,TRBD2,TGTGCCAGCAGCCGGACTAGTCGCAGCACAGATACGCAGTATTTT,CASSRTSRSTDTQYF
-,TRBV19,TRBJ1-1,-,TGTGCCAGTAGTGCCCGGAGAGACCGCATGAACACTGAAGCTTTCTTT,CASSARRDRMNTEAFF
-,TRBV13,TRBJ1-1,-,TGTGCCAGCAGCTCCCGGAACACTATGAACACTGAAGCTTTCTTT,CASSSRNTMNTEAFF
few,TRBV10-3,TRBJ2-7,TRBD1,TGTGCCACCCTCACTCGTGGGGGAGACAGGGGAGGCGAGCAGTACTTC,CATLTRGGDRGGEQYF
-,TRBV7-9,TRBJ2-7,TRBD1,TGTGCCAGCAGCCGGGGGGGACAGGGGTACGAGCAGTACTTC,CASSRGGQGYEQYF
-,TRBV15,TRBJ1-2,-,TGTGCCACCAGCAAAGAGGGGGGTGCCTATGGCTACACCTTC,CATSKEGGAYGYTF
-,TRBV7-6,TRBJ1-1,TRBD1,TGTGCCAGCAGTCCCCCGGGACAGGGGAGCACTGAAGCTTTCTTT,CASSPPGQGSTEAFF
-,TRBV18,TRBJ2-1,TRBD2,TGTGCCAGCTCCCAACTAGCGGGAGGGCAGGAGCAGTTCTTC,CASSQLAGGQEQFF
-,TRBV5-4,TRBJ2-1,-,TGTGCCAGCAGCTTGAATGGGGGGGCAATAAGCAATGAGCAGTTCTTC,CASSLNGGAISNEQFF
-,TRBV9,TRBJ2-2,-,TGTGCCAGCAGCGCACGACATACGAACACCGGGGAGCTGTTTTTT,CASSARHTNTGELFF
-,TRBV27,TRBJ2-7,-,TGTGCCAGCAGCGGTCAGGGCCAATCCTACGAGCAGTACTTC,CASSGQGQSYEQYF
-,TRBV18,TRBJ2-3,-,TGTGCCAGCTCACCCAAGGGGGATACGCAGTATTTT,CASSPKGDTQYF
few,TRBV5-1,TRBJ1-2,-,TGCGCCAGCAGCTTGATGTCGTCAGGGGATCTTGGCTACACCTTC,CASSLMSSGDLGYTF
-,TRBV19,TRBJ2-7,-,TGTGCCAGTAGTATAGCTGGGACAAAGTACTTC,CASSIAGTKYF
-,TRBV29-1,TRBJ2-3,TRBD1,TGCAGCGTTGACAGGGGGCTGGGGATGGATACGCAGTATTTT,CSVDRGLGMDTQYF
-,TRBV18,TRBJ1-2,-,TGTGCCAGCTCACCCCCGATGACAGAGACTAACTATGGCTACACCTTC,CASSPPMTETNYGYTF
-,TRBV6-2/TRBV6-3,TRBJ2-1,TRBD1,TGTGCCAGCAGCACCTCAGGGACAGGGGGTTCAGCGATTGTCAACAATGAGCAGTTCTTC,CASSTSGTGGSAIVNNEQFF
-,TRBV2,TRBJ1-1,-,TGTGCCAGCCCCCCTCCGGGGAACACTGAAGCTTTCTTT,CASPPPGNTEAFF
-,TRBV7-8,TRBJ2-7,TRBD2,TGTGCCAGCAGCTTGCTAGCGGGAGGGACCTACGAGCAGTACTTC,CASSLLAGGTYEQYF
-,TRBV18,TRBJ2-3,-,TGTGCCAGCTCACCGCTTTCATCCAGGGGAAGCACAGATACGCAGTATTTT,CASSPLSSRGSTDTQYF
few,TRBV3-1/TRBV3-2,TRBJ1-6,-,TGTGCCAGCAACGCCGGAGGGACCTATAATTCACCCCTCCACTTT,CASNAGGTYNSPLHF
-,TRBV10-2,TRBJ2-3,-,TGCGCCAGCAGGATGACTAGGACAGATACGCAGTATTTT,CASRMTRTDTQYF
medium-sized,TRBV19,TRBJ2-7,TRBD1,TGTGCCAGTAGTATGGTACAGGGGTCCTACGAGCAGTACTTC,CASSMVQGSYEQYF
-,TRBV27,TRBJ1-5,-,TGTGCCAGCAGTCCCGACAGAGTCAATCAGCCCCAGCATTTT,CASSPDRVNQPQHF
-,TRBV12-3/TRBV12-4,TRBJ1-2,TRBD1,TGTGCCAGCAGTAAGACAGGGGGCGATGGCTACACCTTC,CASSKTGGDGYTF
-,TRBV6-2/TRBV6-3,TRBJ2-7,TRBD2,TGTGCCAGCAGTTCGCCTCATAGCGGGGGCTACGAGCAGTACTTC,CASSSPHSGGYEQYF
-,TRBV5-1,TRBJ2-7,TRBD1,TGCGCCAGCAGACGTCAGACAGGGGCTAACTCCTACGAGCAGTACTTC,CASRRQTGANSYEQYF
-,TRBV4-3,TRBJ2-7,TRBD1,TGCGCCAGCAGCCACGATCCGGGACAGAGCTACGAGCAGTACTTC,CASSHDPGQSYEQYF
-,TRBV6-5,TRBJ1-1,-,TGTGCCAGCAGTACCCACAAGAACACTGAAGCTTTCTTT,CASSTHKNTEAFF
-,TRBV19,TRBJ2-2,-,TGTGCCAGTAGTATACAGCAGGCGAACACCGGGGAGCTGTTTTTT,CASSIQQANTGELFF
-,TRBV4-2,TRBJ1-1,TRBD1,TGTGCCAGCAGGAAGGGGGACAGGATGAACACTGAAGCTTTCTTT,CASRKGDRMNTEAFF
-,TRBV18,TRBJ1-2,TRBD1,TGTGCCAGCTCACCAGGACAGGGGATGGTCCCTAACTATGGCTACACCTTC,CASSPGQGMVPNYGYTF
-,TRBV3-1/TRBV3-2,TRBJ1-6,TRBD1,TGTGCCAGCAGCCCCAGGGACAGCAATTCACCCCTCCACTTT,CASSPRDSNSPLHF
-,TRBV24-1,TRBJ2-2,TRBD2,TGTGCCACCAGTGACCCGCTAGGGCCAGGACTGACTAGCGGGAGGCACACCGGGGAGCTGTTTTTT,CATSDPLGPGLTSGRHTGELFF
-,TRBV28,TRBJ2-1,TRBD2,TGTGCCAGCAGTTTTTGGACAGAGACTAGCGGCGACAATGAGCAGTTCTTC,CASSFWTETSGDNEQFF
-,TRBV27,TRBJ1-4,-,TGTGCCAGCAGCAGGGGCCTAGATGAAAAACTGTTTTTT,CASSRGLDEKLFF
-,TRBV5-1,TRBJ1-1,-,TGCGCCAGCAGCCCTAGTCACAGGGCGGTCATTGAAGCTTTCTTT,CASSPSHRAVIEAFF
few,TRBV7-2,TRBJ2-7,-,TGTGCCAGCAGCTCCGCCGGCGGCGGTAGCTACGAGCAGTACTTC,CASSSAGGGSYEQYF
-,TRBV5-8,TRBJ1-5,TRBD1,TGTGCCAGCAGCTTGGTTTCAGGGGGCACTCAGCCCCAGCATTTT,CASSLVSGGTQPQHF
-,TRBV6-5,TRBJ2-7,TRBD1,TGTGCCAGCAGTCCCCGGGACAGGGCATGGGAGCAGTACTTC,CASSPRDRAWEQYF
-,TRBV11-2,TRBJ1-6,-,TGTGCCAGCAGCCCCTCCGAGGGAATGAATTCACCCCTCCACTTT,CASSPSEGMNSPLHF
-,TRBV3-1/TRBV3-2,TRBJ1-2,-,TGTGCCAGCAGCCAAAGCGGCGATGGGGGCTACACCTTC,CASSQSGDGGYTF
-,TRBV2,TRBJ2-6,-,TGTGCCAGCAGTGTAGGGGTCGGGGCCAACGTCCTGACTTTC,CASSVGVGANVLTF
-,TRBV4-3,TRBJ2-2,-,TGCGCCAGCAGCCCTGGGGCGTTCGGGGAGCTGTTTTTT,CASSPGAFGELFF
-,TRBV7-9,TRBJ1-1,TRBD1,TGTGCCAGCAGCCAACCAGACAGGGGGCTGAACACTGAAGCTTTCTTT,CASSQPDRGLNTEAFF
medium-sized,TRBV7-2,TRBJ1-5,-,TGTGCCAGCAGCTTACACCAGGGGCAGCCCCAGCATTTT,CASSLHQGQPQHF